The sequence of this T cell receptor beta chain was determined in a study of cytomegalovirus exposure and HLA in healthy donors. At the level of the study: The approximately 120 validation repertoires were reported in a later analysis to have been generated on the same platform as the roughly 670 first-cohort repertoires. Study-level findings and limits: The classifier reportedly diagnosed cytomegalovirus status with high specificity and sensitivity. Subsequent analysis revealed that first-cohort TCR clusters tended to co-occur in the 100 to 150 validation repertoires.

TCRdb's table, derived via immunoSEQ multiplex PCR, lists solely in-frame clones and lacks some. The sample shows some 170,000 clones, approximately 86% of them seen only once. As for this clone: Its matching antigen is unknown.

The germline V gene has CDR1 LGHNA and CDR2 YSLEER. V was pared by 3 bases and J by 2 bases, with 3 bases of the junction left unmatched. The CDR3 extends over 14 amino acids. Sequenced: PBMCs. This sequence joins TRBV4-3 and TRBJ1-1; 7 bases match TRBD1. This sequence originates from a man aged 18 to 29 in good health and CMV-seropositive. CDR3 loop: CASSHRDRNTEAFF. CDR3 bases: TGCGCCAGCAGCCACCGGGACAGAAACACTGAAGCTTTCTTT.